The text below deals with one TCR beta chain. The antigen is undetermined. The length of the CDR3 is 12 residues. Losses at the gene ends were 6 bases for V and 12 bases for J; bases not matched to a gene: 7. Germline CDR1 is MNHEY and CDR2 is SVGAGI. The sample is drawn from a study of cytomegalovirus exposure and HLA in healthy donors. The overall study: When 350 to 500 donors were genotyped, 81% of them were found to fall in the Caucasian-associated ancestry cluster. Study conclusions and caveats: It was approximately 150 TCR beta chains that were listed as cytomegalovirus-associated.

PCR primers comprised 60 Vbeta and 13 Jbeta primers. Original processing methods: An analysis that came later counted approximately 76 million unique TCR beta chains, approximately 10 million shared. Produced via immunoSEQ multiplex PCR; TCRdb's table is partial and in-frame only. The DNA gave D and trimming, while V, J and clone size come from that table. The repertoire holds 150,000 to 200,000 clones, around 77% seen once, with over 2% in the top ten. The chain has TRBV6-5 and TRBJ1-1; 10 positions agree with TRBD1. Sequenced material: PBMCs. The receptor was derived from a man between 60 and 75 years old in good health and CMV-seronegative. The CDR3 here is CASRVGDRGTFF. CDR3 sequence (DNA): TGTGCCAGCAGAGTAGGGGACAGGGGAACTTTCTTT.